A selection of T cell receptor beta chains follows, all from one sample in a study of cytomegalovirus exposure and HLA in healthy donors. Profiling relied on immunoSEQ multiplex PCR, and the TCRdb table lists in-frame clones only, not all of them. The sample contains roughly 180,000 clones, about 80% of which appear only once. The source material was PBMCs. Every receptor here comes from a woman aged 30 to 39 in good health and CMV-seropositive. The CDR3 runs from the conserved cysteine through the conserved F or W.

j_call | v_call | cdr3_length | cdr3_aa
TRBJ2-7 | TRBV6-4 | 12 | CASSDRLYEQYF
TRBJ2-7 | TRBV28 | 14 | CASSVGGQGHEQYF
TRBJ1-2 | TRBV6-6 | 14 | CASSAAGLEGGYTF
TRBJ2-1 | TRBV30 | 14 | CAWLGGGLVNEQFF
TRBJ2-5 | TRBV7-7 | 13 | CASSRGRWETQYF
TRBJ2-5 | TRBV28 | 14 | CASSPLQGLETQYF
TRBJ2-7 | TRBV10-2 | 14 | CASRGTISSYEQYF
TRBJ2-7 | TRBV27 | 14 | CASSFTAAPYEQYF
TRBJ2-3 | TRBV19 | 16 | CASSIDGGRARDTQYF
TRBJ2-1 | TRBV28 | 16 | CASSSLAGLSYNEQFF
TRBJ2-2 | TRBV29-1 | 14 | CSVVAGGNTGELFF